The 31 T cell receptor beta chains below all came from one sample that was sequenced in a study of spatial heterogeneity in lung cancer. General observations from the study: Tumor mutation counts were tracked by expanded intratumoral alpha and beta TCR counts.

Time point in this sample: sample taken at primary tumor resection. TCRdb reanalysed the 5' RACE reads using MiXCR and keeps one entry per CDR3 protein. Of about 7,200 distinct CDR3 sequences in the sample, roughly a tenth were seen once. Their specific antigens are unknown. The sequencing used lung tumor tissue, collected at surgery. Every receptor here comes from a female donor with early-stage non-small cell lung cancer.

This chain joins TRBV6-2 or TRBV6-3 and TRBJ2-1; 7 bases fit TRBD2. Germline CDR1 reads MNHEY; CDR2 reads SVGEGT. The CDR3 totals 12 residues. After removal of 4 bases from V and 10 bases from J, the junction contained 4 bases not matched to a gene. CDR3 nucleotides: TGTGCCAGCAGTTCTGATAGCGGGGAGCAGTTCTTC. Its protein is CASSSDSGEQFF.

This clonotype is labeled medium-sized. CDR3 DNA sequence: TGTGCCAGCAGTCCCACCGGTGGGGTGGGGAACACTGAAGCTTTCTTT. Encoded protein: CASSPTGGVGNTEAFF. The chain combines TRBV12-3 or TRBV12-4 with TRBJ1-1; D not certain. Trimming removed 5 bases from V and 1 base from J, with 17 bases in between. The CDR3 sequence is 16 residues long.

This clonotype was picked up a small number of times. The CDR3 coding sequence is TGCAGTGCTAGACGAGGGGGCCGGAACGAGCAGTACTTC. The encoded protein is CSARRGGRNEQYF. V and J are TRBV20-1 and TRBJ2-7; 7 positions match TRBD1. The V gene's germline CDR1 is DFQATT and CDR2 SNEGSKA (reference sequence). The CDR3 length is 13 residues. Trimming cost V 2 bases and J 5 bases; bases outside gene matches: 6.

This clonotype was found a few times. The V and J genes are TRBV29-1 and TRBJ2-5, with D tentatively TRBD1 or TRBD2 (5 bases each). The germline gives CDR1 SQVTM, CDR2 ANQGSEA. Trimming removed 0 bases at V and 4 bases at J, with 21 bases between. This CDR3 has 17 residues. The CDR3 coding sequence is TGCAGCGTTGAAGATCTGGGGGACCCGGAAGGATCAGAGACCCAGTACTTC. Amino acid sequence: CSVEDLGDPEGSETQYF.

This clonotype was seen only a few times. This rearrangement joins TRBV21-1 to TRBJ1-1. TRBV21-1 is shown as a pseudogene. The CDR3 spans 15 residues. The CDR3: CASSNFFPMNTEAFF. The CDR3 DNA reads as TGTGCCAGCAGCAACTTCTTCCCCATGAACACTGAAGCTTTCTTT.

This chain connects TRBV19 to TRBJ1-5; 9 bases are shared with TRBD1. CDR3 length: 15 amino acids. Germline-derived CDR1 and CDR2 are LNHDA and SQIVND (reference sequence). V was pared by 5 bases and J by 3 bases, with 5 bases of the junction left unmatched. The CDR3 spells CASSSGQGYNQPQHF. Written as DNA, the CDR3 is TGTGCCAGTAGTTCCGGACAGGGGTACAATCAGCCCCAGCATTTT.

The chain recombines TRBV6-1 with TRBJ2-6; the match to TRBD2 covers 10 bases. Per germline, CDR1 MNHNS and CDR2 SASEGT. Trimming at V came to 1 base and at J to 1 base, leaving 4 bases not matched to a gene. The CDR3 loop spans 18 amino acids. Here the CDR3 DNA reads TGTGCCAGCAGTGAAGTTCCTAGCGGGAGATCTGGGGCCAACGTCCTGACTTTC. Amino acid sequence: CASSEVPSGRSGANVLTF.

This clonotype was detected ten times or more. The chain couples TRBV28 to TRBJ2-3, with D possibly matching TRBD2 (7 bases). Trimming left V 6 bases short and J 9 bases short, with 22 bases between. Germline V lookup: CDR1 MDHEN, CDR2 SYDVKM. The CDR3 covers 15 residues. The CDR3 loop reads CASRVGGGQVKTQYF. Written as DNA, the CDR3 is TGTGCCAGCAGGGTTGGCGGGGGCCAAGTTAAAACGCAGTATTTT.

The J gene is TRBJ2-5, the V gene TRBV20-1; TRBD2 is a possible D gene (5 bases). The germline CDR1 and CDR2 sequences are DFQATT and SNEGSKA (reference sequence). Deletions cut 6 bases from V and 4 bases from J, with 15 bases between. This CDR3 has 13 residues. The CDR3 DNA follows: TGCAGTGCAGGGTGGGCCAGCGGAGAGACCCAGTACTTC. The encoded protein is CSAGWASGETQYF.

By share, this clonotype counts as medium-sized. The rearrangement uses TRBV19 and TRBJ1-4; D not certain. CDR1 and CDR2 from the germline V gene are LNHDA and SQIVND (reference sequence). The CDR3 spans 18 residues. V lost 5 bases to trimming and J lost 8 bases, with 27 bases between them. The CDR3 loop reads CASSSLPAGRFLGEKLFF. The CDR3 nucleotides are TGTGCCAGTAGTTCACTCCCGGCCGGGCGGTTTCTTGGAGAAAAACTGTTTTTT.

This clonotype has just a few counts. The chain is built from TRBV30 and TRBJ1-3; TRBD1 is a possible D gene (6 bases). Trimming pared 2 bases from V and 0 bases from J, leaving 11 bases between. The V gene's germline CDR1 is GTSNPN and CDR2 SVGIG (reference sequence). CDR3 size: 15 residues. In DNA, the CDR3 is TGTGCCTGGAGTACAGGGAGTTACTCTGGAAACACCATATATTTT. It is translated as CAWSTGSYSGNTIYF.

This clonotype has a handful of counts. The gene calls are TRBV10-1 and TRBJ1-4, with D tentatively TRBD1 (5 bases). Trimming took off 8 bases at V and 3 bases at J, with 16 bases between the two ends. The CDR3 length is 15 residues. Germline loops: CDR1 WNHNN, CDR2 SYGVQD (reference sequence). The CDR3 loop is CASGGARSPNEKLFF. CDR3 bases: TGCGCCAGCGGGGGAGCCCGGTCCCCTAATGAAAAACTGTTTTTT.

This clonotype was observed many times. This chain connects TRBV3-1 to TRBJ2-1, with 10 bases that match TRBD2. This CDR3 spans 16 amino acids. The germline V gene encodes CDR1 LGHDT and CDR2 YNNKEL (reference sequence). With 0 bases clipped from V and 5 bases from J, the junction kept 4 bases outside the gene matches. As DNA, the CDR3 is TGTGCCAGCAGCCAAGAGGAGCGGGGGGGCGACAATGAGCAGTTCTTC. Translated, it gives CASSQEERGGDNEQFF.

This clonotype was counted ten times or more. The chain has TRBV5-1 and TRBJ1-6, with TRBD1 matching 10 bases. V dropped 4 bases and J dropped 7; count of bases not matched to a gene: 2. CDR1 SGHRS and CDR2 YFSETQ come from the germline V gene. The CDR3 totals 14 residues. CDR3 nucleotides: TGCGCCAGCAGCCTGGGACAGGGGAATTCACCCCTCCACTTT. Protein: CASSLGQGNSPLHF.

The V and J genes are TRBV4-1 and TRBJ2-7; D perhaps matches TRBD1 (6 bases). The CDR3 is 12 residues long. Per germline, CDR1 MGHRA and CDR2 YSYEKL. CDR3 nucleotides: TGCGGTAGGCAGGGGTCGTTCAACGAGCAGTACTTC. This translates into CGRQGSFNEQYF.

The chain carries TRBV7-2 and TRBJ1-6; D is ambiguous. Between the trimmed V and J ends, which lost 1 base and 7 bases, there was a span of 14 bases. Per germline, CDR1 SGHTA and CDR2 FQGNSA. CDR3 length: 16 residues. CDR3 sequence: CASSLGPGGRNSPLHF. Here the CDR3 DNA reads TGTGCCAGCAGCTTAGGCCCTGGAGGGAGGAATTCACCCCTCCACTTT.

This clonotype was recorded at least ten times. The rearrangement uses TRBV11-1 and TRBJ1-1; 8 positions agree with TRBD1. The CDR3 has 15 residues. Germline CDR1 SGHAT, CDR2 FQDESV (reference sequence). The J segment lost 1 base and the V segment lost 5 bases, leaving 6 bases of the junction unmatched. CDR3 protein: CASSQWTGQNTEAFF. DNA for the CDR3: TGTGCCAGCAGCCAGTGGACAGGGCAGAACACTGAAGCTTTCTTT.

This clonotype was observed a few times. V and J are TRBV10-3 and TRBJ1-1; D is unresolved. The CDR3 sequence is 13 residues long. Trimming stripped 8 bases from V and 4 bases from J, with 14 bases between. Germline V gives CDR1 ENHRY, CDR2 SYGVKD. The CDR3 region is CAIAASSSTEAFF. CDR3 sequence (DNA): TGTGCCATCGCGGCTTCGTCTTCCACTGAAGCTTTCTTT.

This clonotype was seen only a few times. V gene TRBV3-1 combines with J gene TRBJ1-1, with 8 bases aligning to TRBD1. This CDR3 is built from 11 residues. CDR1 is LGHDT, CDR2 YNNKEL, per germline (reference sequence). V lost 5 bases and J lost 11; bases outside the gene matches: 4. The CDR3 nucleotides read TGTGCCAGCAGCTCGCAGGGGGCGGCTTTCTTT. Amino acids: CASSSQGAAFF.

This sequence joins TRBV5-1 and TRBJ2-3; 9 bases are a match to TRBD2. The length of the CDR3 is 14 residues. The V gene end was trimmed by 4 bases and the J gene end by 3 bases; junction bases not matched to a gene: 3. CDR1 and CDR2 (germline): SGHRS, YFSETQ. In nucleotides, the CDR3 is TGCGCCAGCAGCGGCGGGGGGGTAACAGATACGCAGTATTTT. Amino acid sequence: CASSGGGVTDTQYF.

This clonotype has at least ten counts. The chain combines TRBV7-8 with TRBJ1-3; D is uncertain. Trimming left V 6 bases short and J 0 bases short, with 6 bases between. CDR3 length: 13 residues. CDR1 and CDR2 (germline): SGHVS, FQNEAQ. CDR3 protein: CASSPNSGNTIYF. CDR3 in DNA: TGTGCCAGCAGTCCCAACTCTGGAAACACCATATATTTT.

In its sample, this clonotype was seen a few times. The CDR3: CASSLGQTGGKTQYF. For the CDR3, the DNA is TGTGCCAGCAGCTTAGGCCAGACCGGGGGCAAGACCCAGTACTTC. V gene TRBV7-2 combines with J gene TRBJ2-5; D is possibly TRBD1 or TRBD2 (6 bases each). Germline V lookup: CDR1 SGHTA, CDR2 FQGNSA. Trimming removed 1 base at V and 6 bases at J, with 15 bases between. The CDR3 covers 15 residues.

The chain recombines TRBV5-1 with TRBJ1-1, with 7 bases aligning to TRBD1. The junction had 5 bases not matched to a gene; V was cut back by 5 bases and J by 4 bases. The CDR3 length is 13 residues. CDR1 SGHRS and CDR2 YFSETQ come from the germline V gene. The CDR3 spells CASRRQGTTEAFF. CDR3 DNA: TGCGCCAGCAGGAGACAGGGAACCACTGAAGCTTTCTTT.

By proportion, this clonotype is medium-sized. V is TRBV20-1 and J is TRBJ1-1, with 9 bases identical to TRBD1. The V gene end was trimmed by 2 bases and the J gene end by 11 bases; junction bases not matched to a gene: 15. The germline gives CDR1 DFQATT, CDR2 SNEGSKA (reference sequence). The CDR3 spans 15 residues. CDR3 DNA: TGCAGTGCTAGATTAACCGGGACAGGGCCAACTTGGGCTTTCTTT. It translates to CSARLTGTGPTWAFF.

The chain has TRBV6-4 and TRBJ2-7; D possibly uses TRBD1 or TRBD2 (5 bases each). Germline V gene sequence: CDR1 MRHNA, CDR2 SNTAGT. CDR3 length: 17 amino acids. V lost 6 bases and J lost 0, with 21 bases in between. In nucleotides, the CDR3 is TGTGCCAGCAGCCCATCAACCGGGACGTACAGCTCCTACGAGCAGTACTTC. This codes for CASSPSTGTYSSYEQYF.

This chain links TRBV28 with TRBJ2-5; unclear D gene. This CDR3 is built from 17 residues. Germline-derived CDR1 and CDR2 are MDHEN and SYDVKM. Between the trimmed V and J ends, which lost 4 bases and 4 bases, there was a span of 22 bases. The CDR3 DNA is TGTGCCAGCAGTTCAACCTCCGACACCCAGAAAGGAGAGACCCAGTACTTC. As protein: CASSSTSDTQKGETQYF.

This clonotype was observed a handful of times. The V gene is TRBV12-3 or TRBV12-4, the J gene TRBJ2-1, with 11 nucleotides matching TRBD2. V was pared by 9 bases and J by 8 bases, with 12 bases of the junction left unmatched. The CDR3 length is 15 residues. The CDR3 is CASANAASGGYEQFF. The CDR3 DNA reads TGTGCCAGTGCGAATGCGGCTAGCGGGGGGTATGAGCAGTTCTTC.

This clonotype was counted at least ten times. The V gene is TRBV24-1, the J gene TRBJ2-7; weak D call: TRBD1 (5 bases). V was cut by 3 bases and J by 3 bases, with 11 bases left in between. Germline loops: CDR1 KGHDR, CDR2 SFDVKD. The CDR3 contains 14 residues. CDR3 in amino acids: CATSDEADSYEQYF. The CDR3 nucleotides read TGTGCCACCAGTGATGAGGCAGACAGCTACGAGCAGTACTTC.

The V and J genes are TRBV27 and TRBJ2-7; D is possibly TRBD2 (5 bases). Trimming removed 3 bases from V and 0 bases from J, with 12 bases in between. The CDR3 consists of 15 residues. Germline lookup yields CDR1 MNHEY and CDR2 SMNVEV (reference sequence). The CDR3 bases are TGTGCCAGCAGTTTGCTCCCGGGGAACTCCTACGAGCAGTACTTC. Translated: CASSLLPGNSYEQYF.

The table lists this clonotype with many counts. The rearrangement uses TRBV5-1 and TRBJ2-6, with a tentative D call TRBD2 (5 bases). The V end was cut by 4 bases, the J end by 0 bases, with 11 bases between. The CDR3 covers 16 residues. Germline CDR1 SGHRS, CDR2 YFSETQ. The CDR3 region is CASSPGLFSGANVLTF. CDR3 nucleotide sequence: TGCGCCAGCAGCCCCGGACTGTTCTCTGGGGCCAACGTCCTGACTTTC.

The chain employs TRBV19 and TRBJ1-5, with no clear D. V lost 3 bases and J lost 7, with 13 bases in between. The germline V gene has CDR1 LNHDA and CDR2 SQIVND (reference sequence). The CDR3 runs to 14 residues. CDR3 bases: TGTGCCAGTAGTATTGAAGTAATACGGCAGCCCCAGCATTTT. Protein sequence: CASSIEVIRQPQHF.